The rows below give T cell receptor beta chains drawn from one sample of a study of blood T cells in healthy people across ages. One entry per CDR3 protein results from TCRdb running MiXCR on the 5' RACE reads. The profile shows about 1,600,000 distinct CDR3 sequences, 42% of them singletons. The sample consisted of blood. The receptors come from a young woman in good health. Each CDR3 is given with its conserved first and last residue. Clone size appears in some rows only: once, few, many, or a class for an expanded clone.

abundance	v_gene	CDR3aa
.	TRBV12-3/TRBV12-4	CASSRGDGRGRYF
few	TRBV12-3/TRBV12-4	CASRASDVAKNIQYF
many	TRBV29-1	CSVEVAGEGYEQYF
.	TRBV20-1	CSARRGGLAGFEQYF
few	TRBV27	CASSFGSDFYGYTF
few	TRBV19	CASSIPGQGFGGYTF
.	TRBV4-2	CASSHPNGGRQETQFF
.	TRBV5-6	CASSLRTGGSRQTQYF
few	TRBV10-3	CASTGTSGNERRQFF
.	TRBV20-1	CSARDPEGGNISGYTF
.	TRBV12-3/TRBV12-4	CASSLDSYTQYF
.	TRBV20-1	CSARDIGEENIQYF
few	TRBV7-2	CASSLDLHSYEQYF
.	TRBV9	CASSSDRDRGRHTF
few	TRBV29-1	CSALTGGGETQYF
.	TRBV7-9	CASSATGGGEAFF
.	TRBV6-1	CASSDRGKGTDGQFF
.	TRBV27	CASVGLGGGPYNEQFF
.	TRBV30	CAGGSTEAFF